The 28 T cell receptor beta chains given below trace back to one sample, sequenced in a study of T cell changes during pregnancy in multiple sclerosis (dated by TCRdb to between 2018 and 2021). The library was built by means of the immunoSEQ multiplex PCR assay. TCRdb carries this immuneACCESS record with in-frame sequences only. Its versions omit some clonotypes, under half of them owing to an unresolved V gene in the studies checked, with the rest unexplained. This sample is represented by about 73,000 clones; 92% of them were singletons. The top ten hold less than 3% of the sample. Specimen: peripheral blood, collected in the third trimester of pregnancy. These receptors were collected from a female donor in good health, enrolled as a control in a pregnancy study.

CDR3: CASSMDRHYGYTF. The CDR3 nucleotides read TGTGCCAGTAGTATGGACAGACACTATGGCTACACCTTC. V and J are TRBV19 and TRBJ1-2; perhaps TRBD1 as D (6 bases). This CDR3 has 13 amino acids. Germline V gene lookup returns CDR1 LNHDA and CDR2 SQIVND (reference sequence). Trimming left V 3 bases short and J 3 bases short, with 8 bases between.

This clone has a single count. In nucleotides, the CDR3 is TGTGCCAGCTCACTAGCTCCGGGACAGGGGGTTGAAGCTTTCTTT. It specifies CASSLAPGQGVEAFF. The V gene is TRBV18, the J gene TRBJ1-1; 11 nucleotides match TRBD1. Trimming took 4 bases from V and 7 from J; bases not matched to a gene: 8. CDR1 and CDR2 from the germline V gene are KGHSH and LQKENI. This CDR3 spans 15 amino acids.

V is TRBV27 and J is TRBJ2-1, with 10 bases fitting TRBD2. After removal of 5 bases from V and 3 bases from J, the junction contained 4 bases not matched to a gene. CDR3 length equals 15 residues. Per germline, CDR1 MNHEY and CDR2 SMNVEV (reference sequence). CDR3 in DNA: TGTGCCAGCAGTCCCGGGACTAGCGTCTACAATGAGCAGTTCTTC. This translates into CASSPGTSVYNEQFF.

The rearrangement uses TRBV28 and TRBJ2-1; 11 nucleotides line up with TRBD1. The V segment lost 4 bases and the J segment 10 bases; nucleotides outside the gene matches: 9. The CDR3 sequence is 15 residues long. CDR1 is MDHEN and CDR2 is SYDVKM in the germline V gene. CDR3 nucleotide sequence: TGTGCCAGCAGTTCGCCGGGACAGGGGGTCCGGGAGCAGTTCTTC. This sequence encodes CASSSPGQGVREQFF.

The gene calls are TRBV13 and TRBJ1-6; D gene ambiguous. Germline-derived CDR1 and CDR2 are PRHDT and FYEKMQ (reference sequence). The CDR3 is 15 residues long. V gave up 1 base and J gave up 0 bases, with 4 bases separating them. CDR3 region: CASSLDSSYNSPLHF. CDR3 in DNA: TGTGCCAGCAGCTTAGATAGCTCCTATAATTCACCCCTCCACTTT.

This chain joins TRBV15 and TRBJ1-4; D is undetermined. In germline, CDR1 is LNHNV, CDR2 YYDKDF (reference sequence). V lost 2 bases to trimming and J lost 13 bases, with 11 bases between them. The CDR3 has 12 amino acids. CDR3 coding DNA: TGTGCCACCAGCAGAAGCGAGGTGGCACTGTTTTTT. As protein: CATSRSEVALFF.

V usage is TRBV28 and J usage is TRBJ2-2; D gene uncertain. Germline CDR1 and CDR2: MDHEN and SYDVKM. This CDR3 region has 13 residues. V lost 4 bases and J 0 bases, leaving 3 bases between the germline ends. This CDR3 is CASSSANTGELFF. Here the CDR3 DNA reads TGTGCCAGCAGTTCAGCGAACACCGGGGAGCTGTTTTTT.

The CDR3 here is CASSIPGDEKLFF. CDR3 bases: TGTGCCAGCAGCATCCCGGGGGATGAAAAACTGTTTTTT. The rearrangement uses TRBV7-9 and TRBJ1-4; TRBD1 might be the D (5 bases). The ends were cut back, 5 bases at V and 6 bases at J, with 10 bases in the middle. Per the germline V gene, CDR1 is SEHNR and CDR2 is FQNEAQ (reference sequence). There are 13 residues in the CDR3.

The chain couples TRBV4-1 to TRBJ1-4; perhaps TRBD1 as D (6 bases). Between the trimmed V and J ends, which lost 4 bases and 2 bases, there was a span of 11 bases. Germline V gives CDR1 MGHRA, CDR2 YSYEKL. The CDR3 sequence is 15 residues long. The CDR3 region is CASSRQGKTNEKLFF. The DNA for the CDR3 is TGCGCCAGCAGCCGCCAGGGGAAGACTAATGAAAAACTGTTTTTT.

The rearrangement joins TRBV5-1 to TRBJ1-6, with 8 bases identical to TRBD1. V lost 0 bases to trimming and J lost 6 bases; unmatched junction nucleotides: 5. From germline, CDR1 is SGHRS and CDR2 YFSETQ. CDR3 length: 16 residues. The CDR3 DNA sequence: TGCGCCAGCAGCTTGGCAGGGGGCGCATCTAATTCACCCCTCCACTTT. Its protein is CASSLAGGASNSPLHF.

The chain is built from TRBV5-1 and TRBJ2-5, with 12 bases identical to TRBD2. Germline V CDR1 and CDR2: SGHRS, YFSETQ. Trimming removed 0 bases from V and 4 bases from J; junction bases left unmatched: 4. This CDR3 comprises 16 residues. The CDR3 sequence: CASSLATSGSGETQYF. CDR3 sequence (DNA): TGCGCCAGCAGCTTGGCGACTAGCGGGAGCGGAGAGACCCAGTACTTC.

The V call is TRBV15, the J call TRBJ2-7; D is uncertain. Germline V gene lookup returns CDR1 LNHNV and CDR2 YYDKDF (reference sequence). CDR3 length: 13 residues. The V end lost 4 bases, the J end lost 2 bases, and 9 bases lay between the germline ends. The CDR3 sequence is CATSIERTYEQYF. DNA for the CDR3: TGTGCCACCAGCATTGAGAGGACCTACGAGCAGTACTTC.

J is TRBJ2-1 and V is TRBV28; 14 bases are a match to TRBD2. CDR1 is MDHEN and CDR2 is SYDVKM in the germline V gene. This CDR3 region has 15 residues. The ends lost 11 bases at V and 3 bases at J; junction bases unmatched: 6. The CDR3 coding sequence is TGTGCCGCCCGGACTAGCGGGGGGAACTACAATGAGCAGTTCTTC. Amino acid sequence: CAARTSGGNYNEQFF.

This clone occurred once. The chain uses TRBV6-1 and TRBJ2-3; TRBD1 matches at 7 bases. The CDR3 is made up of 12 amino acids. The germline CDR1 and CDR2 sequences are MNHNS and SASEGT. The CDR3 DNA reads as TGTGCAAGGGGGCAGCCTGAGGATACGCAGTATTTT. Residues: CARGQPEDTQYF.

The chain has TRBV30 and TRBJ2-5, with 12 bases that match TRBD1. The germline CDR1 and CDR2 sequences are GTSNPN and SVGIG (reference sequence). V lost 5 bases and J lost 5; bases outside the gene matches: 9. The CDR3 is 15 residues long. The CDR3 DNA sequence: TGTGCCTGGGCGGCCGGGACAGGGGGCTTGGAGACCCAGTACTTC. Translated: CAWAAGTGGLETQYF.

This sequence joins TRBV7-8 and TRBJ2-1, with D possibly matching TRBD1 (5 bases). V was cut by 1 base and J by 2 bases, with 12 bases left in between. Germline CDR1 SGHVS, CDR2 FQNEAQ. The CDR3 has 16 residues. CDR3 in DNA: TGTGCCAGCAGCTTAGAGGGGCCAAGGCCCTACAATGAGCAGTTCTTC. Translated: CASSLEGPRPYNEQFF. Full variable domain (missing parts from reference TRBV7-8 and TRBJ2-1): GAGVSQSPRYKVAKRGQDVALRCDPISGHVSLFWYQQALGQGPEFLTYFQNEAQLDKSGLPSDRFFAERPEGSVSTLKIQRTQQEDSAVYLCASSLEGPRPYNEQFFGPGTRLTVL.

The chain has TRBV4-3 and TRBJ2-1; 11 bases agree with TRBD2. The junction had 1 base not matched to a gene; V was cut back by 0 bases and J by 6 bases. CDR1 and CDR2 from the germline V gene are LGHNA and YSLEER. The CDR3 sequence is 15 residues long. CDR3 DNA: TGCGCCAGCAGCCAAGATCTAGCGGGAGGCAATGAGCAGTTCTTC. It yields the protein CASSQDLAGGNEQFF.

The J gene is TRBJ2-1, the V gene TRBV27, with TRBD1 as a possible D gene (7 bases). Looked up from germline, CDR1 is MNHEY and CDR2 is SMNVEV (reference sequence). Trimming removed 7 bases at V and 5 bases at J, with 15 bases between. The CDR3 runs to 14 residues. The CDR3 region is CASKGGQFDNEQFF. The CDR3 nucleotides read TGTGCCAGCAAGGGGGGACAGTTCGACAATGAGCAGTTCTTC.

V gene TRBV6-4 combines with J gene TRBJ2-3; TRBD2 agrees at 7 bases. Germline values: CDR1 MRHNA, CDR2 SNTAGT. J gave up 4 bases and V 8 bases, and 6 bases lay outside the gene matches. The CDR3 runs 13 residues. In DNA form, the CDR3 reads TGTGCCAGCTCGGGGGGAGACGCAGATACGCAGTATTTT. It is translated as CASSGGDADTQYF.

This chain links TRBV19 with TRBJ1-1, with 9 bases fitting TRBD1. CDR1 LNHDA and CDR2 SQIVND come from the germline V gene (reference sequence). Trimming removed 8 bases from V and 5 bases from J; junction bases left unmatched: 3. The CDR3 consists of 12 residues. CDR3 bases: TGTGCCAGTGACAGGGGGGGGACTGAAGCTTTCTTT. Encoded protein: CASDRGGTEAFF.

The V gene is TRBV9, the J gene TRBJ1-1; D remains ambiguous. CDR3 size: 13 residues. V lost 0 bases and J 1 base, leaving 4 bases between the germline ends. Looked up from germline, CDR1 is SGDLS and CDR2 is YYNGEE. As DNA, the CDR3 is TGTGCCAGCAGCGTAGCCAAGAACACTGAAGCTTTCTTT. Translation gives CASSVAKNTEAFF.

This chain joins TRBV28 and TRBJ1-5; the D is unclear. CDR1 is MDHEN, CDR2 SYDVKM, per germline. The CDR3 has 11 amino acids. V was pared by 3 bases and J by 6 bases, with 3 bases between. CDR3 sequence (DNA): TGTGCCAGCAGTTTCAGTCAGCCCCAGCATTTT. Protein product: CASSFSQPQHF.

V usage is TRBV6-5 and J usage is TRBJ1-2; D remains ambiguous. The V gene's germline CDR1 is MNHEY and CDR2 SVGAGI. Trimming left V 0 bases short and J 4 bases short, with 9 bases between. This CDR3 has 14 amino acids. Here the CDR3 DNA reads TGTGCCAGCAGTTACTCTGCGGTGAGCTATGGCTACACCTTC. Translation: CASSYSAVSYGYTF.

V and J are TRBV5-6 and TRBJ1-1, with D tentatively TRBD1 (6 bases). This CDR3 contains 15 residues. V lost 0 bases and J 5 bases, leaving 14 bases between the germline ends. Germline-derived CDR1 and CDR2 are SGHDT and YYEEEE. The DNA for the CDR3 is TGTGCCAGCAGCTTGGGGGGTCAGGGGCAGACTGAAGCTTTCTTT. This encodes CASSLGGQGQTEAFF.

The chain carries TRBV7-9 and TRBJ2-1; TRBD2 aligns across 8 bases. This CDR3 region has 15 residues. Germline lookup yields CDR1 SEHNR and CDR2 FQNEAQ (reference sequence). V lost 5 bases to trimming and J lost 7 bases; unmatched junction nucleotides: 10. The CDR3: CASSPIRGGGNEQFF. The CDR3 DNA reads TGTGCCAGCAGCCCGATTCGGGGGGGCGGGAATGAGCAGTTCTTC.

The chain carries TRBV28 and TRBJ1-2; D perhaps matches TRBD1 (6 bases). The CDR3 sequence is 15 residues long. Germline V gene sequence: CDR1 MDHEN, CDR2 SYDVKM. The ends were cut back, 7 bases at V and 3 bases at J, with 18 bases in the middle. The CDR3 DNA sequence: TGTGCCAGCATTCCCGGCGGGGGCGGGTACTATGGCTACACCTTC. Its protein product is CASIPGGGGYYGYTF.

CDR3 DNA: TGTGCCAGCAGCTTGCGGGGGGGCGGGGGGAGCTACGAGCAGTACTTC. It yields the protein CASSLRGGGGSYEQYF. V usage is TRBV5-4 and J usage is TRBJ2-7, with 8 bases matching TRBD2. The CDR3 covers 16 residues. CDR1 and CDR2 from the germline V gene are SGHNT and YYREEE (reference sequence). V was clipped by 1 base and J by 3 bases; unmatched bases: 9.

The V gene is TRBV9, the J gene TRBJ2-3; TRBD2 aligns across 7 bases. Germline V lookup: CDR1 SGDLS, CDR2 YYNGEE. CDR3 length equals 15 residues. V dropped 3 bases and J dropped 1; count of bases not matched to a gene: 5. The CDR3 nucleotides read TGTGCCAGCAGCGCCGTCACTAGCGGCACAGATACGCAGTATTTT. This encodes CASSAVTSGTDTQYF.